Listed below are T cell receptor beta chains from one sample, sequenced in a study of shared clonotypes between healthy human individuals. This table comes from immunoSEQ multiplex PCR, and its TCRdb copy is limited to in-frame clones, with some not included. The sample contains 1 million to 1.3 million clones, 78% of which appear only once. Sequencing was carried out using memory CD4+ T cells from PBMCs. These receptors came from a young man in good health. Some clones in this sample may be carry-over from other donors' samples. CDR3s include the opening cysteine and the closing phenylalanine or tryptophan. D genes are given only for firm matches. Clone size is shown for a subset of rows, as once, few, many or a class of expanded clone.

D	size	V	J	CDR3	DNA
NA	NA	TRBV9	TRBJ1-2	CASSRLVEVTEGYTF	TGTGCCAGCAGCCGCTTGGTGGAGGTTACTGAAGGCTACACCTTC
NA	NA	TRBV7-2	TRBJ2-1	CASSFSPGINEQFF	TGTGCCAGCAGCTTTAGTCCAGGGATCAATGAGCAGTTCTTC
NA	NA	TRBV2	TRBJ2-7	CASRALYEQYF	TGTGCCAGCAGAGCTTTGTACGAGCAGTACTTC
NA	few	TRBV7-2	TRBJ1-2	CASSALGGDYGYTF	TGTGCCAGCAGCGCACTCGGGGGGGACTATGGCTACACCTTC
NA	NA	TRBV9	TRBJ1-1	CASSVDPGRAEAFF	TGTGCCAGCAGCGTAGATCCAGGGCGAGCTGAAGCTTTCTTT
NA	NA	TRBV18	TRBJ2-7	CASSPVGDEQYF	TGTGCCAGCTCACCTGTAGGGGACGAGCAGTACTTC
NA	NA	TRBV7-3	TRBJ1-1	CASSLQGMNTEAFF	TGTGCCAGCAGCTTACAGGGGATGAACACTGAAGCTTTCTTT
NA	NA	TRBV4-2	TRBJ2-5	CASSPSAETQYF	TGTGCCAGCAGCCCCAGTGCTGAGACCCAGTACTTC
NA	NA	TRBV7-3	TRBJ1-1	CASSDRDKNTEAFF	TGTGCCAGCAGCGACCGGGACAAGAACACTGAAGCTTTCTTT
NA	NA	TRBV6-8	TRBJ2-3	CASSLGEECADTQYF	TGTGCCAGCAGTCTGGGGGAGGAGTGCGCAGATACGCAGTATTTT
NA	NA	TRBV11-2	TRBJ1-1	CASSPVSRTEAFF	TGTGCCAGCAGCCCGGTATCCCGCACAGAAGCTTTCTTT
NA	NA	TRBV5-8	TRBJ1-5	CASRQGAMGQPQHF	TGTGCCAGCAGACAAGGAGCAATGGGGCAGCCCCAGCATTTT
NA	NA	TRBV5-1	TRBJ2-3	CASGRTDADTQYF	TGCGCCAGCGGTAGGACAGACGCAGATACGCAGTATTTT
TRBD1	few	TRBV7-9	TRBJ1-5	CASSLERMDRGRGQPQHF	TGTGCCAGCAGCTTAGAGCGGATGGACAGGGGGCGGGGTCAGCCCCAGCATTTT
TRBD1	many	TRBV6-5	TRBJ1-2	CASLGQGASYTF	TGTGCCAGCTTAGGACAGGGGGCTAGCTACACCTTC